The present TCR beta chain was sequenced within a study of shared clonotypes between healthy human individuals. Study-level points and caveats: The authors expected sequencing depth to affect clonotype sharing among donors.

An assay was performed, and its level was deep. Produced via immunoSEQ multiplex PCR; TCRdb's table is partial and in-frame only. This table holds 2 million to 2.5 million clones, about 94% found once. A word on this clone: Its antigen is undetermined.

Germline trimming cut 4 bases from V and 5 bases from J; bases unmatched to any gene: 6. Germline CDR1 is MNHEY and CDR2 is SVGAGI. The CDR3 has 15 residues. Everyone who donated was a Caucasian adult who lived in Nashville, Tennessee. This sequence was found in a man aged 18 to 30 in good health. The chain couples TRBV6-5 to TRBJ2-1; 9 bases fit TRBD1. Sequencing used naive CD4+ T cells sorted from blood. Described subset: CD45RA+ positively selected. The CDR3 spells CASSWDRAGNNEQFF. CDR3 nucleotides: TGTGCCAGCAGTTGGGACAGGGCGGGTAACAATGAGCAGTTCTTC.